These T cell receptor beta chains were read from a single sample in a study of T-cell reconstitution after alpha-beta-depleted transplantation in children. One entry per CDR3 protein results from TCRdb running MiXCR on the PCR reads. The sample carries about 980,000 distinct CDR3 sequences, roughly 29% recorded once. The input for sequencing was PBMCs, mostly from graft donor cells, taken 360 days after TCRalphabeta/CD19-depleted stem cell transplant. The receptors come from a boy under two years old who had a stem cell transplant for SCID, so the T cells may come from the graft donor. Both conserved end residues are part of each CDR3. The order of the fields is D gene, V gene, J gene, clone size, CDR3 DNA, CDR3 protein. D genes are given only for firm matches. The size field is filled for only some rows; it gives once, few, many or a size class.

TRBD1	TRBV20-1	TRBJ1-4	few	TGCAGTGCGGAACAGGGGTCCAATGAAAAACTGTTTTTT	CSAEQGSNEKLFF
-	TRBV2	TRBJ2-7	-	TGTGCCAGCAGTGGGGTTAGCAGCTCCTACGAGCAGTACTTC	CASSGVSSSYEQYF
TRBD1	TRBV5-1	TRBJ1-5	-	TGCGCCAGCAGCCACCCGGGACAGACGAATCAGCCCCAGCATTTT	CASSHPGQTNQPQHF
-	TRBV3-1	TRBJ2-3	-	TGTGCCAGCAGCCAAGGGCAACCGGGGGCCGGAGATACGCAGTATTTT	CASSQGQPGAGDTQYF
TRBD2	TRBV11-2	TRBJ2-1	few	TGTGCCAGCAGCGTGAGGAGGGTAGCGGGGGGGCTTCTCTCCTACAATGAGCAGTTCTTC	CASSVRRVAGGLLSYNEQFF
-	TRBV5-1	TRBJ2-1	few	TGCGCCAGCAGCTTGCCTGTTAAGGCCTCAAATGTGGCAAATGAGCAGTTCTTC	CASSLPVKASNVANEQFF
-	TRBV2	TRBJ1-2	-	TGTGCCAGCAGCCCGACTCAAGCGGGCTATGGCTACACCTTC	CASSPTQAGYGYTF
-	TRBV7-2	TRBJ2-1	-	TGTGCCAGCAGCTTAGAATCGCCGGGGAACCATGAGCAGTTCTTC	CASSLESPGNHEQFF
-	TRBV4-1	TRBJ2-1	-	TGCGCCAGCAGCCCACTGCCCCCAAGGTCGACGGGGCAGTTCTTC	CASSPLPPRSTGQFF
-	TRBV12-3/TRBV12-4	TRBJ1-2	few	TGTGCCAGCAGCCGTTCTAGGACAGTCCATGGCTACACCTTC	CASSRSRTVHGYTF
-	TRBV27	TRBJ2-1	few	TGTGCCAGCAGTTTCTATTTAGGGGGGGAAAATGAGCAGTTCTTC	CASSFYLGGENEQFF
-	TRBV10-2	TRBJ1-1	-	TGCGCCAGACGGAGTGGACTGAACACTGAAGCTTTCTTT	CARRSGLNTEAFF
-	TRBV4-1	TRBJ2-3	-	TGCGCCAGCAGCCAAGGGCGAGGGGCGGATAGCACAGATACGCAGTATTTT	CASSQGRGADSTDTQYF
-	TRBV11-2	TRBJ2-3	-	TGTGCCAGCAGCTCCCGAAGGGGGGCCGGTGCAGATACGCAGTATTTT	CASSSRRGAGADTQYF
TRBD1	TRBV15	TRBJ2-7	few	TGTGCCACCAGCAGAGTTACGACAGGGGGAAACGAGCAGTACTTC	CATSRVTTGGNEQYF
TRBD2	TRBV7-2	TRBJ2-1	few	TGTGCCAGCAGCCGCCAGACTAGCGGGGGGGCGGAGAATGAGCAGTTCTTC	CASSRQTSGGAENEQFF
-	TRBV5-1	TRBJ2-2	-	TGCGCCAGCAGCAGAGATTACACCGGGGAGCTGTTTTTT	CASSRDYTGELFF
TRBD1	TRBV18	TRBJ2-7	-	TGTGCCAGCACTAACACCGGGACAGGGACCTACGAGCAGTACTTC	CASTNTGTGTYEQYF
-	TRBV24-1	TRBJ1-1	-	TGTGCCACCAGTGATTGGGACACTGAAGCTTTCTTT	CATSDWDTEAFF
-	TRBV5-1	TRBJ2-7	-	TGCGCCAGCAGCTTGGCCCCCAGTGGCCCCCTCGGAGAGCAGTACTTC	CASSLAPSGPLGEQYF
-	TRBV5-1	TRBJ2-4	few	TGCGCCAGCCTTGCAGGGGAGAGCCCTAGGTTGGACATTCAGTACTTC	CASLAGESPRLDIQYF
-	TRBV20-1	TRBJ2-5	few	TGCAGTGCTAGTTTCGAGATCCAGTACTTC	CSASFEIQYF
-	TRBV25-1	TRBJ1-5	-	TGTGCCAGCAGTGAAGGGGGGGCCCGCAATCAGCCCCAGCATTTT	CASSEGGARNQPQHF
-	TRBV4-1	TRBJ2-1	-	TGCGCCAGCAGCCAAGTGTTATTCTACAATGAGCAGTTCTTC	CASSQVLFYNEQFF
TRBD2	TRBV20-1	TRBJ2-3	few	TGCAGTGCCCCTTTCCGCGGGGGGCGCACAGATACGCAGTATTTT	CSAPFRGGRTDTQYF
TRBD1	TRBV12-3/TRBV12-4	TRBJ2-5	-	TGTGCCAGCAGTTTGTATGGCTTGACAGGGAAGGAGACCCAGTACTTC	CASSLYGLTGKETQYF
TRBD1	TRBV24-1	TRBJ1-5	-	TGTGCCACCAGTGATACGCCCGGGACAGGGGATCATTTT	CATSDTPGTGDHF
-	TRBV5-1	TRBJ2-1	few	TGCGCCAGCAGACCCGGGACCCCCAAGTACAATGAGCAGTTCTTC	CASRPGTPKYNEQFF
-	TRBV10-3	TRBJ2-7	-	TGTGCCACCGGACCGGGACACCCCTACGAGCAGTACTTC	CATGPGHPYEQYF
-	TRBV3-1	TRBJ2-3	-	TGTGCCAGCAGCCAAGGGGGTTTGGCAGATACGCAGTATTTT	CASSQGGLADTQYF
-	TRBV24-1	TRBJ2-2	-	TGTGCCACCGAGGCAGAGAACACCGGGGAGCTGTTTTTT	CATEAENTGELFF
TRBD1	TRBV29-1	TRBJ2-7	few	TGCAGCGTTGATCGCAGGGGGCTAATCTCCTACGAGCAGTACTTC	CSVDRRGLISYEQYF
-	TRBV3-1	TRBJ1-1	-	TGTGCCAGCAGCCTCGACGGGGTTGAAGCTTTCTTT	CASSLDGVEAFF
TRBD2	TRBV4-1	TRBJ2-2	many	TGCGCCAGCAGCCATCGGGGGACTATTGCCGGGGAGCTGTTTTTT	CASSHRGTIAGELFF
-	TRBV12-3/TRBV12-4	TRBJ1-3	-	TGTGCCAGCAGCCTTAGGGGTCGGGACCCTGGAAACACCATATATTTT	CASSLRGRDPGNTIYF
TRBD2	TRBV24-1	TRBJ2-3	-	TGTGCCACCAGTGAACCCGGGACTAGCACCCGAGATACGCAGTATTTT	CATSEPGTSTRDTQYF
-	TRBV14	TRBJ2-1	few	TGTGCCAGCAGCCAAACCGCCCACAATGAGCAGTTCTTC	CASSQTAHNEQFF
TRBD1	TRBV4-1	TRBJ2-7	-	TGCGCCAGCAGCCAACCGGACAGGGTGAGCTCCTACGAGCAGTACTTC	CASSQPDRVSSYEQYF
-	TRBV4-1	TRBJ2-5	few	TGCGCCAGCAGCCAAGAATGGTCCCGGGCATTGACAAAAGAGACCCAGTACTTC	CASSQEWSRALTKETQYF
TRBD2	TRBV6-1	TRBJ2-2	-	TGTGCCAGCTGGCCGGGAGGGGGGGCCCACGGGGAGCTGTTTTTT	CASWPGGGAHGELFF
-	TRBV7-9	TRBJ1-1	-	TGTGCCAGCAGCTTAGTTTCAGGGGTGCGCTTAACCGGTGAAGCTTTCTTT	CASSLVSGVRLTGEAFF
TRBD2	TRBV6-2/TRBV6-3	TRBJ2-4	few	TGTGCCAGCAGTCGGACTAGCGGGGGGGCACGGGTTCAGTACTTC	CASSRTSGGARVQYF
TRBD2	TRBV2	TRBJ2-7	many	TGTGCCAGCAGGGGACTAGCGGACTACGAGCAGTACTTC	CASRGLADYEQYF
TRBD2	TRBV9	TRBJ2-7	few	TGTGCCAGCAGCGTAGCTACTAGCGGTTCCTACGAGCAGTACTTC	CASSVATSGSYEQYF
-	TRBV28	TRBJ1-3	few	TGTGCCAGCAGTTCCGGGACGTGGGCTGGAAACACCATATATTTT	CASSSGTWAGNTIYF
-	TRBV7-9	TRBJ2-1	few	TGTGCCAGCAGCTTACCCGAAGGGGCAGCTGAGCAGTTCTTC	CASSLPEGAAEQFF
-	TRBV5-1	TRBJ2-7	few	TGCGCCAGTGCGGACAGCTCCTACGAGCAGTACTTC	CASADSSYEQYF
TRBD2	TRBV18	TRBJ2-7	few	TGTGCCAGCTCAATATTGGGACTAGCGGCAGAGCAGTACTTC	CASSILGLAAEQYF
-	TRBV5-1	TRBJ2-1	-	TGCGCCAGCAGGCCCGCGACAGGGATGCCGGGGGGTGAGCAGTTCTTC	CASRPATGMPGGEQFF
-	TRBV20-1	TRBJ2-3	-	TGCAGTGCTAGAGGCAGGGGAAGCACAGATACGCAGTATTTT	CSARGRGSTDTQYF
TRBD1	TRBV6-2/TRBV6-3	TRBJ2-1	-	TGTGCCAGCAGTTCAATTGACAGGGCCGGTGAGCAGTTCTTC	CASSSIDRAGEQFF
TRBD1	TRBV6-5	TRBJ1-2	-	TGTGCCAGCAGTCGACAGGGCCGGGGCTACACCTTC	CASSRQGRGYTF
-	TRBV15	TRBJ2-1	few	TGTGCCACCAGCAGAGATCGAGGGGCCGAACGGAGTACCTACAATGAGCAGTTCTTC	CATSRDRGAERSTYNEQFF
TRBD1	TRBV4-1	TRBJ2-7	-	TGCGCCAGCAGCCAAGCGGTTCATGGACAGGGACGCTACGAGCAGTACTTC	CASSQAVHGQGRYEQYF